The 11 T cell receptor beta chains given below trace back to one sample, sequenced in a study of blood T cell repertoires in COVID-19. Profiled with immunoSEQ multiplex PCR; TCRdb holds only in-frame clones, not every one. The sample gives 200,000 to 300,000 clones, just under 85% of which show up once; 4% is in the top ten. Sequenced input: peripheral blood. These TCRs come from a man in his forties or fifties with acute or convalescent COVID-19.

The chain uses TRBV29-1 and TRBJ2-1; 8 nucleotides align to TRBD1. The CDR3 contains 13 residues. The V gene's germline CDR1 is SQVTM and CDR2 ANQGSEA. The trim removed 1 base at V and 9 bases at J, leaving 5 bases unmatched. CDR3 residues: CSVEGNRGAEQFF. In DNA form, the CDR3 reads TGCAGCGTTGAAGGGAACAGGGGGGCTGAGCAGTTCTTC.

The rearrangement links TRBV6-5 to TRBJ1-2; possible D gene TRBD1, 5 bases. The CDR3 is 13 residues long. V lost 5 bases to trimming and J lost 2 bases, with 9 bases between them. The germline gives CDR1 MNHEY, CDR2 SVGAGI. CDR3 sequence reads: CASSRTTNYGYTF. CDR3 nucleotide sequence: TGTGCCAGCAGTCGGACAACAAACTATGGCTACACCTTC.

The chain combines TRBV5-5 with TRBJ1-1, with TRBD1 matching over 7 bases. Germline-derived CDR1 and CDR2 are SGHKS and YYEKEE (reference sequence). Germline trimming cut 4 bases from V and 4 bases from J; bases unmatched to any gene: 10. The CDR3 covers 15 residues. CDR3 nucleotide sequence: TGTGCCAGCAGCATTCACCGGGACAGCCCCACTGAAGCTTTCTTT. Translating gives CASSIHRDSPTEAFF.

As regards this clone: A junction end diverges from the germline sequence, so it may reflect a read error. The chain couples TRBV4-2 to TRBJ1-2, with TRBD1 matching 9 bases. The CDR3 covers 16 residues. In germline, CDR1 is LGHNA, CDR2 YNFKEQ. CDR3 nucleotide sequence: TGTGCCAGCAGCGAAGATACGGGACAGGGAGGCTATGGCTACACCTTC. This gives the protein CASSEDTGQGGYGYTF.

The chain links TRBV24-1 to TRBJ2-5; 8 nucleotides match TRBD2. Germline V gene sequence: CDR1 KGHDR, CDR2 SFDVKD. Trimming cost V 10 bases and J 4 bases; bases outside gene matches: 10. CDR3 length equals 14 residues. The CDR3 sequence: CATAGPAGAETQYF. As DNA, the CDR3 is TGTGCCACGGCGGGGCCAGCGGGAGCAGAGACCCAGTACTTC.

V gene TRBV5-3 combines with J gene TRBJ1-6; D not resolved. TRBV5-3 is an ORF, with its function uncertain. The CDR3 loop spans 18 amino acids. V lost 1 base to trimming and J lost 1 base, with 15 bases between them. As DNA, the CDR3 is TGTGCCAGAAGCTTGTTGGAAAGGAGCCATTCCTATAATTCACCCCTCCACTTT. Translated, it gives CARSLLERSHSYNSPLHF.

The chain employs TRBV28 and TRBJ1-5, with D possibly TRBD1 on 5 matching bases. The CDR3 has 17 amino acids. CDR1 MDHEN and CDR2 SYDVKM come from the germline V gene. The ends were cut back, 5 bases at V and 0 bases at J, with 17 bases in the middle. This chain's CDR3 is CASSLTGRFDSNQPQHF. CDR3 in DNA: TGTGCCAGCAGTCTTACAGGACGGTTTGATAGCAATCAGCCCCAGCATTTT. The full variable domain, rest sourced from reference TRBV28 and TRBJ1-5, is DVKVTQSSRYLVKRTGEKVFLECVQDMDHENMFWYRQDPGLGLRLIYFSYDVKMKEKGDIPEGYSVSREKKERFSLILESASTNQTSMYLCASSLTGRFDSNQPQHFGDGTRLSIL.

V is TRBV28 and J is TRBJ2-7; 8 bases fit TRBD1. Looked up from germline, CDR1 is MDHEN and CDR2 is SYDVKM. The CDR3 is made up of 15 amino acids. Trimming at V came to 6 bases and at J to 2 bases, leaving 9 bases not matched to a gene. CDR3 bases: TGTGCCAGCAGACCCGACAGGGGAAACCCCTACGAGCAGTACTTC. Translation: CASRPDRGNPYEQYF.

This rearrangement joins TRBV14 to TRBJ1-2; TRBD1 matches 8 bases. Germline V gives CDR1 SGHDN, CDR2 FVKESK. This CDR3 comprises 15 residues. Germline trimming cut 0 bases from V and 8 bases from J; bases unmatched to any gene: 8. The CDR3 here is CASSQEGQGWRGYTF. As DNA, the CDR3 is TGTGCCAGCAGCCAAGAAGGACAGGGTTGGAGAGGCTACACCTTC.

The chain employs TRBV14 and TRBJ2-5; 12 nucleotides match TRBD2. The CDR3 is 15 amino acids. Losses at the gene ends were 2 bases for V and 3 bases for J; bases not matched to a gene: 1. Germline V CDR1 and CDR2: SGHDN, FVKESK. The CDR3 spells CASSQLAGGEETQYF. CDR3 nucleotides: TGTGCCAGCAGCCAACTAGCGGGGGGGGAAGAGACCCAGTACTTC. Full variable domain (rest looked up from reference TRBV14 and TRBJ2-5): EAGVTQFPSHSVIEKGQTVTLRCDPISGHDNLYWYRRVMGKEIKFLLHFVKESKQDESGMPNNRFLAERTGGTYSTLKVQPAELEDSGVYFCASSQLAGGEETQYFGPGTRLLVL.

The genes are TRBV9 and TRBJ1-4; 9 positions match TRBD1. The trim removed 4 bases at V and 8 bases at J, leaving 6 bases unmatched. From germline, CDR1 is SGDLS and CDR2 YYNGEE. The CDR3 totals 14 residues. The CDR3 DNA follows: TGTGCCAGCAGCCCGGGACAGGGAGGAGAAAAACTGTTTTTT. Protein product: CASSPGQGGEKLFF.